The sequence of this T cell receptor (beta chain) was determined in a study of OX40 agonist ivuxolimab in advanced cancers. Across the whole study: Patients with prior anti-PD-1, anti-PD-L1 or anti-CTLA-4 therapy were eligible; roughly 41% had some.

The assay was immunoSEQ multiplex PCR, and TCRdb's table has in-frame clones only and misses some. The profile shows tens of thousands of clones, 82% of them singletons. Concerning this clone: The antigen remains unidentified.

Study results and caveats: Expanded clones were, on average, more numerous among CD8+ T cells than CD4+. There was clonal expansion of CD4+ and CD8+ blood T cells by week 6 at 0.1 to 3.0 mg/kg.

V was cut by 8 bases and J by 5 bases, with 13 bases left in between. The CDR3 extends over 13 amino acids. Germline CDR1 and CDR2: MNHNS and SASEGT. The chain combines TRBV6-1 with TRBJ2-1, with D unresolved. This clonotype was obtained from an adult with an advanced solid tumor such as melanoma, head and neck, liver or kidney cancer. Sequences were derived from CD4+ or CD8+ T cells sorted from blood, sampled in a trial of the OX40 agonist ivuxolimab. The CDR3: CASSTSLNNEQFF. The CDR3 DNA reads as TGTGCCAGCTCAACGTCTCTAAACAATGAGCAGTTCTTC.